A selection of T cell receptor beta chains follows, all from one sample in a study of T cell repertoires in cytomegalovirus infection. TCRdb passed the reads through MiXCR, listing each CDR3 protein once. The sample lists 90,000 to 120,000 distinct CDR3 sequences; about 40% were seen once. Antigens of these TCRs are unknown. This material consisted of CD8+ T cells from cultured PBMCs, taken from culture after CMV antigen stimulation. These receptors were collected from a human donor in good health (CMV status not recorded). Some clones in this sample may be carry-over from other donors' samples. CDR3s include the opening cysteine and the closing phenylalanine or tryptophan. Each record gives: V gene, J gene, CDR3 protein.

>TRBV6-1|TRBJ2-1
CASSESGDYNEQFF
>TRBV28|TRBJ2-1
CASSHGLTSGDSSYNEQFF
>TRBV7-6|TRBJ1-1
CASSLRPEQLNTEAFF
>TRBV27|TRBJ1-2
CASSLSRGSWGYTF
>TRBV6-6|TRBJ2-3
CASSYSVSTDTQYF
>TRBV19|TRBJ2-7
CASRLAGASYEQYF
>TRBV6-2/TRBV6-3|TRBJ2-5
CASSYPLAGVETQYF
>TRBV7-2|TRBJ2-3
CASPPWDRGTDTQYF
>TRBV20-1|TRBJ2-5
CSAIGPPRRGSVEETQYF
>TRBV19|TRBJ1-2
CASSLETAYGYTF
>TRBV6-1|TRBJ1-5
CASSEETGVLGNQPQHF
>TRBV7-2|TRBJ2-2
CASSVGDALTGELFF
>TRBV7-6|TRBJ2-7
CASSSVAGGGYEQYF
>TRBV5-1|TRBJ2-3
CASSHLSRVGTDTQYF
>TRBV11-3|TRBJ2-3
CASSETGLAATAGTQYF
>TRBV10-3|TRBJ1-6
CAISEYRSSGQYNSPLHF
>TRBV7-6|TRBJ2-2
CASSLVLAGPTGELFF
>TRBV7-8|TRBJ2-7
CASSISGTGDEQYF
>TRBV28|TRBJ2-7
CASSSSGTVYHEQYF
>TRBV6-2/TRBV6-3|TRBJ2-3
CASSPGLAETDTQYF
>TRBV7-9|TRBJ2-3
CASSPRRGSTLTDTQYF
>TRBV2|TRBJ1-1
CASREQGGYSNTEAFF
>TRBV6-5|TRBJ2-2
CASSPHLWLSNTGELFF
>TRBV6-5|TRBJ1-1
CASSPKVERSTGRNTEAFF
>TRBV4-2|TRBJ2-3
CASTPVGDSTDTQYF
>TRBV28|TRBJ2-6
CASSLRLNYRASGANVLTF
>TRBV9|TRBJ1-2
CASSVGTDYGYTF
>TRBV4-2|TRBJ2-7
CASSPTFGGSSYEQYF
>TRBV6-5|TRBJ2-5
CASSYREGDLAQYF
>TRBV9|TRBJ2-5
CASSVARGVQETQYF
>TRBV7-8|TRBJ1-6
CASSSLQGAGNSPLHF
>TRBV6-6|TRBJ1-1
CASRLQGPEAFF
>TRBV7-6|TRBJ1-2
CASSQEGRLGYGYTF
>TRBV5-3|TRBJ2-2
CASSFGRVLPNTGELFF
>TRBV4-1|TRBJ2-1
CASSQAPWDEQFF
>TRBV20-1|TRBJ1-2
CSRTRTENYGYTF
>TRBV14|TRBJ2-7
CASSQDVGQGFYEQYF
>TRBV7-8|TRBJ2-7
CASSLVRNYEQYF
>TRBV13|TRBJ2-7
CASSFLGEQYF
>TRBV7-9|TRBJ2-5
CASRGLAETQYF
>TRBV27|TRBJ1-2
CASSPRGSTNYGYTF
>TRBV27|TRBJ2-7
CASSAGTNYEQYF
>TRBV27|TRBJ1-6
CASSLIFQNNSPLHF
>TRBV9|TRBJ2-2
CASSVGVVANTGELFF
>TRBV6-6|TRBJ2-7
CASSYSTGVEYEQYF
>TRBV19|TRBJ1-1
CASSLGQTEAFF
>TRBV5-1|TRBJ2-5
CASSPGRNQETQYF
>TRBV12-3/TRBV12-4|TRBJ2-7
CASRQGGNEQYF
>TRBV29-1|TRBJ2-7
CSVEDPAVPYEQYF
>TRBV27|TRBJ1-6
CASSSQGDMWALHF
>TRBV7-2|TRBJ2-2
CASSLGQGTGELFF
>TRBV7-8|TRBJ2-2
CASSLESPGYNTGELFF
>TRBV7-9|TRBJ1-2
CASSPPAWISYGYTF
>TRBV12-3/TRBV12-4|TRBJ1-5
CASSLWGGDQPQHF